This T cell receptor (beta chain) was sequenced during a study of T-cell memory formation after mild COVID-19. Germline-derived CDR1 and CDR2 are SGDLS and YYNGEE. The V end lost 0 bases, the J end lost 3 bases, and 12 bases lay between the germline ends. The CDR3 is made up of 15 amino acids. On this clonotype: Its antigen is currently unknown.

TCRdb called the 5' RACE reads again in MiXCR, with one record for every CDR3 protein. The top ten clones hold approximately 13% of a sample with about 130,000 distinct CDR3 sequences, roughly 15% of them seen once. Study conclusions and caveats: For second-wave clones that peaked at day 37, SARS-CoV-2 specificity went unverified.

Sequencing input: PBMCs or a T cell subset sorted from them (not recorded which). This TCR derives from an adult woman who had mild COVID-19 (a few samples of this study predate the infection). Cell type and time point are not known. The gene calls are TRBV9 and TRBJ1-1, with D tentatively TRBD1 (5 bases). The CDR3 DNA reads TGTGCCAGCAGCGTAGGTCAACAGGTAGACACTGAAGCTTTCTTT. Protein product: CASSVGQQVDTEAFF.